The rows below give T cell receptor beta chains drawn from one sample of a study of blood T cell repertoires in COVID-19. The data were produced by immunoSEQ multiplex PCR, yet TCRdb's version contains in-frame clones alone and is incomplete. The table records 100,000 to 150,000 clones, 70% to 90% of them present only once. Specimen: peripheral blood. These receptors originate from a man aged 45-65 years with acute or convalescent COVID-19. CDR3s include the opening cysteine and the closing phenylalanine or tryptophan. The order of the fields is V gene, CDR3 length, D gene, J gene, clone size, CDR3 DNA, CDR3 protein. D genes are given only for firm matches. The size field is filled for only some rows; it gives once, few, many or a size class.

TRBV19	15	TRBD1	TRBJ1-5	.	TGTGCCAGTAGTATCCGGCCAGGGGGCTACCAGCCCCAGCATTTT	CASSIRPGGYQPQHF
TRBV29-1	11	.	TRBJ2-1	.	TGCAGCGTATATTACCGGGTAGAGCAGTTCTTC	CSVYYRVEQFF
TRBV7-8	15	TRBD2	TRBJ2-1	.	TGTGCCAGCAGCCCCTGGAGCGGGAGAGACAATGAGCAGTTCTTC	CASSPWSGRDNEQFF
TRBV5-4	15	.	TRBJ2-3	.	TGTGCCAGCAGCTTTCCTTCAACTAGCACAGATACGCAGTATTTT	CASSFPSTSTDTQYF
TRBV29-1	11	.	TRBJ2-2	.	TGCAGCGGCCGGGGTACCGGGGAGCTGTTTTTT	CSGRGTGELFF
TRBV7-6	15	.	TRBJ2-6	.	TGTGCCAGCAGCTTAGGGTCAGCTGGGGCCAACGTCCTGACTTTC	CASSLGSAGANVLTF
TRBV9	19	TRBD2	TRBJ2-2	.	TGTGCCAGCAGCGCGAGAGGACTAGCGCGCCGGTTGGGCACCGGGGAGCTGTTTTTT	CASSARGLARRLGTGELFF
TRBV25-1	13	.	TRBJ2-2	.	TGTGCCAGCAGTGAATATCGGACCGGGGAGCTGTTTTTT	CASSEYRTGELFF
TRBV3-1/TRBV3-2	14	.	TRBJ2-5	once	TGTGCCAGCAGCCAAGGGCTGCAGCAAGAGACCCAGTACTTC	CASSQGLQQETQYF
TRBV7-6	20	TRBD1	TRBJ2-1	.	TGTGCCAGCAGCCCGATGCCAGGGACAGGGGCCCCTAGCTCCTACAATGAGCAGTTCTTC	CASSPMPGTGAPSSYNEQFF
TRBV19	13	.	TRBJ1-1	once	TGTGCCTCTGGACTGGATGGTCCCACTGAAGCTTTCTTT	CASGLDGPTEAFF
TRBV30	15	TRBD1	TRBJ1-4	.	TGTGCCTGGAGTGTACTCGACAGGGCGAATGAAAAACTGTTTTTT	CAWSVLDRANEKLFF
TRBV5-1	15	TRBD1	TRBJ1-1	.	TGCGCCAGCAGCTTAGTACAGGGGTCGGGCACTGAAGCTTTCTTT	CASSLVQGSGTEAFF
TRBV19	14	TRBD2	TRBJ2-3	.	TGTGCCAGTAGTATTTCATGGTTAGCGGGGACGCAGTATTTT	CASSISWLAGTQYF
TRBV6-4	14	.	TRBJ1-2	.	TGTGCCAGCCGTGCAGGATGGAGCCAGGGAGGCTACACCTTC	CASRAGWSQGGYTF
TRBV30	13	.	TRBJ1-2	.	TGTGCCTGGGGACCCCAGGGAAACTATGGCTACACCTTC	CAWGPQGNYGYTF
TRBV7-6	16	TRBD1	TRBJ2-2	.	TGTGCCAGCAGCCCACAGGGGGCGCGGAACACCGGGGAGCTGTTTTTT	CASSPQGARNTGELFF
TRBV10-3	16	TRBD2	TRBJ2-3	.	TGTGCCATCAGCAAGGGACTAGCGGAGGGCACAGATACGCAGTATTTT	CAISKGLAEGTDTQYF
TRBV27	13	.	TRBJ2-7	.	TGTGCCAGCAGTTTTTCAGGGGAAAACGAGCAGTACTTC	CASSFSGENEQYF
TRBV6-1	15	TRBD2	TRBJ2-5	.	TGTGCCAGCAGTGAACTAGCGGGAGGGCAAGAGACCCAGTACTTC	CASSELAGGQETQYF
TRBV7-7	16	TRBD2	TRBJ2-2	.	TGTGCCAGCAGCCCAACTAGCGGGAAATTAACCGGGGAGCTGTTTTTT	CASSPTSGKLTGELFF
TRBV7-2	13	.	TRBJ1-2	few	TGTGCCAGCAGCTTTGGGGGGGGCGCGGGCTACACCTTC	CASSFGGGAGYTF
TRBV27	16	TRBD2	TRBJ2-3	.	TGTGCCAGCTCATTCCGACTAGCGGGAGGGCCGGATACGCAGTATTTT	CASSFRLAGGPDTQYF
TRBV2	15	TRBD1	TRBJ1-1	.	TGTGCCAGCAGTCCTACGACAGGGAGAAACACTGAAGCTTTCTTT	CASSPTTGRNTEAFF
TRBV5-5	16	TRBD1	TRBJ1-3	.	TGTGCCAGCAGCCCCTGGGACAGGGAGGTTGGAAACACCATATATTTT	CASSPWDREVGNTIYF